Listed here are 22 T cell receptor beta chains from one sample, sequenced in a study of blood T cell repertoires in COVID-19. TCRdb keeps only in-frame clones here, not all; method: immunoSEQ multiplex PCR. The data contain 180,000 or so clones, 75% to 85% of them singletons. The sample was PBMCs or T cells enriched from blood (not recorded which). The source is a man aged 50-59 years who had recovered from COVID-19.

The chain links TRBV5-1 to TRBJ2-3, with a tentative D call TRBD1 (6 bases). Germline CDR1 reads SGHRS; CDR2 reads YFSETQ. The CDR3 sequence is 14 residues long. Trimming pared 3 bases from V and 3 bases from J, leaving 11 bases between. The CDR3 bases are TGCGCCAGCAGCTCACAGGGTTATACAGATACGCAGTATTTT. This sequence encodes CASSSQGYTDTQYF. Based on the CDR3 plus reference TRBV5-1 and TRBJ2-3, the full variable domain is KAGVTQTPRYLIKTRGQQVTLSCSPISGHRSVSWYQQTPGQGLQFLFEYFSETQRNKGNFPGRFSGRQFSNSRSEMNVSTLELGDSALYLCASSSQGYTDTQYFGPGTRLTVL.

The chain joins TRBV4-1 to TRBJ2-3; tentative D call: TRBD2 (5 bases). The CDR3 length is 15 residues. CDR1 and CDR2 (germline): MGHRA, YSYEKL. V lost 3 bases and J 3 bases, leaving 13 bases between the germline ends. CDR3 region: CASSHSGMGTDTQYF. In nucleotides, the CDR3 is TGCGCCAGCAGCCATTCCGGGATGGGTACAGATACGCAGTATTTT.

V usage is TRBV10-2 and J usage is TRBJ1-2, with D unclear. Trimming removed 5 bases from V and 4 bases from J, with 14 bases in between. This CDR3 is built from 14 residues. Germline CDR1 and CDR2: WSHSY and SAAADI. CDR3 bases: TGCGCCAGCAGTAGAGGCCTGGAGGGCTATGGCTACACCTTC. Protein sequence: CASSRGLEGYGYTF.

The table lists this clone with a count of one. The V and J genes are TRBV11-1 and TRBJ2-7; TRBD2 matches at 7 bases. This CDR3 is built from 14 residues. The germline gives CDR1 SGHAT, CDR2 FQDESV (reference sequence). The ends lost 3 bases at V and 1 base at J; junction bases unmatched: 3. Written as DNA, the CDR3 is TGTGCCAGCAGCTTGTCCGGGGGGTCCTACGAGCAGTACTTC. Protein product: CASSLSGGSYEQYF.

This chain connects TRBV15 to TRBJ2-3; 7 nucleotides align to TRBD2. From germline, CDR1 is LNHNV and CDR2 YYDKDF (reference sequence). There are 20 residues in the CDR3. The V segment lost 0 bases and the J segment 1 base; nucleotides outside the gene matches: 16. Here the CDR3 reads CATSRDQLASGVWGTDTQYF. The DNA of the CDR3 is TGTGCCACCAGCAGAGATCAGTTGGCTAGCGGTGTCTGGGGCACAGATACGCAGTATTTT.

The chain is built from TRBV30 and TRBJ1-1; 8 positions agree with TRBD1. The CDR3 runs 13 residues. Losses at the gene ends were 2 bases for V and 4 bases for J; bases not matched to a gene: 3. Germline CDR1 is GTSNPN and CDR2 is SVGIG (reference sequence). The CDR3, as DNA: TGTGCCTGGAGTCCCAGGGGGCGCACTGAAGCTTTCTTT. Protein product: CAWSPRGRTEAFF.

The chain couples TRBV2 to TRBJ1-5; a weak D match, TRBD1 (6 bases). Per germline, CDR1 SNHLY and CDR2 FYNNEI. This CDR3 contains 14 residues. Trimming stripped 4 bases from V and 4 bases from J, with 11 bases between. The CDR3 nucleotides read TGTGCCAGCAGTGCCGAACAGGGTAATCAGCCCCAGCATTTT. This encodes CASSAEQGNQPQHF.

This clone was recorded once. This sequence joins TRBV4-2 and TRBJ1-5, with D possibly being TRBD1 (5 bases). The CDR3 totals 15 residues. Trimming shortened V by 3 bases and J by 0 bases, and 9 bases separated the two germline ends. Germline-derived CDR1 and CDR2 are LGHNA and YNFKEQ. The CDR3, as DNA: TGTGCCAGCAGCCAGGAACAGGATAGCAATCAGCCCCAGCATTTT. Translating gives CASSQEQDSNQPQHF.

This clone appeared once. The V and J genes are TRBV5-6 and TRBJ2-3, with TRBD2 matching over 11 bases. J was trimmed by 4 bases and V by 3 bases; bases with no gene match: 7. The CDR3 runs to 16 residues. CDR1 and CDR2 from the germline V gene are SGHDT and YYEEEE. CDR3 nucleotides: TGTGCCAGCAGCTACTTAGCGGGGGGGCCTGCAGATACGCAGTATTTT. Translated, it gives CASSYLAGGPADTQYF.

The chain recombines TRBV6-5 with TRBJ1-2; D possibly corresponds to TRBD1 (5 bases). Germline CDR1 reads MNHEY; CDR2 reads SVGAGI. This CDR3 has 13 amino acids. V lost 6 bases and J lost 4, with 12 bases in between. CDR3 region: CASRGLGGYGYTF. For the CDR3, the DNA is TGTGCCAGCAGGGGGTTGGGGGGCTATGGCTACACCTTC.

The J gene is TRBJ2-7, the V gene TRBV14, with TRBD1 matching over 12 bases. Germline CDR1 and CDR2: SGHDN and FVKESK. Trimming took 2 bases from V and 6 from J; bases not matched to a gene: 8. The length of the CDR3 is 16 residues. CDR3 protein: CASSQTGTGGLGEQYF. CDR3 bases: TGTGCCAGCAGCCAAACCGGGACAGGGGGCTTAGGCGAGCAGTACTTC.

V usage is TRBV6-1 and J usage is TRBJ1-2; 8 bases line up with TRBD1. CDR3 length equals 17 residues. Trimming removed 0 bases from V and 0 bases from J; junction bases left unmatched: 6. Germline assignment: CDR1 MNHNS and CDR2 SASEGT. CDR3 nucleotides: TGTGCCAGCAGTGAAGCGGTGGGGACAGGAGCTAACTATGGCTACACCTTC. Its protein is CASSEAVGTGANYGYTF.

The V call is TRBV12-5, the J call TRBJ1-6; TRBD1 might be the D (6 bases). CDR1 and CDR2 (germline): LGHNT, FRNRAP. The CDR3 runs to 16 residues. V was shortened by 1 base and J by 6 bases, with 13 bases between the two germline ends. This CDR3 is CASGLGQDSGNSPLHF. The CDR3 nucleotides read TGTGCTAGTGGTTTGGGCCAGGACAGCGGTAATTCACCCCTCCACTTT.

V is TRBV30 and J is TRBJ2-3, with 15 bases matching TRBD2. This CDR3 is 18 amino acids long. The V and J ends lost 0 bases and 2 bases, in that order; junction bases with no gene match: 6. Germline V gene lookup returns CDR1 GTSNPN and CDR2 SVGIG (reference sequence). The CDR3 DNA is TGTGCCTGGAGTGTACCCGGGACTAGCGGGGGGTACACAGATACGCAGTATTTT. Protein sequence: CAWSVPGTSGGYTDTQYF.

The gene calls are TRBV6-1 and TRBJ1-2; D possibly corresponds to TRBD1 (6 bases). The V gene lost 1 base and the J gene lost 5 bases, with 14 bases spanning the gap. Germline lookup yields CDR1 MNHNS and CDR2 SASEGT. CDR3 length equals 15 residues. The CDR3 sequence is CASSEEVPTGYGYTF. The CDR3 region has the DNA TGTGCCAGCAGTGAAGAGGTCCCGACAGGTTATGGCTACACCTTC.

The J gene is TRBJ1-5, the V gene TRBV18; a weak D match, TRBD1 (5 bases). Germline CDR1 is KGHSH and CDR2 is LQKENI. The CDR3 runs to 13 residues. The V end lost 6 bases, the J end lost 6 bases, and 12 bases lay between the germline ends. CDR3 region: CASSPGVSQPQHF. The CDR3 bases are TGTGCCAGCTCGCCGGGGGTGAGTCAGCCCCAGCATTTT.

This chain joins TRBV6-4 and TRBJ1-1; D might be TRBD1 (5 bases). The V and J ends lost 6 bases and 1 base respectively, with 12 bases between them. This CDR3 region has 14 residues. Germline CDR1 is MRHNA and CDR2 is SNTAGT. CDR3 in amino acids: CASRDTDRNTEAFF. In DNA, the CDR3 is TGTGCCAGCAGGGATACAGACAGGAACACTGAAGCTTTCTTT.

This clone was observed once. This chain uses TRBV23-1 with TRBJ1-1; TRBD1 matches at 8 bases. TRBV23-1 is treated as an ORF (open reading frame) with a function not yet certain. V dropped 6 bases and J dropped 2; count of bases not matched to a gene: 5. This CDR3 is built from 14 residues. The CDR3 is CASRGQELNTEAFF. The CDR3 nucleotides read TGCGCCAGCAGGGGACAGGAGTTAAACACTGAAGCTTTCTTT.

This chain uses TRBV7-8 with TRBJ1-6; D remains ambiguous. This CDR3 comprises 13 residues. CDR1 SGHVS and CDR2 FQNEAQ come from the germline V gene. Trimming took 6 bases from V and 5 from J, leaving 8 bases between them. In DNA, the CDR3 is TGTGCCAGCAGTCAGGCCAATAATTCACCCCTCCACTTT. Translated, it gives CASSQANNSPLHF.

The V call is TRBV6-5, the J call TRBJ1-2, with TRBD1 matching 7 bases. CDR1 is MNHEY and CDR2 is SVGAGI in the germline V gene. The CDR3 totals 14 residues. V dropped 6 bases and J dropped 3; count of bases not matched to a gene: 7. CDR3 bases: TGTGCCAGCAGGACCCCGGGACAGCACTATGGCTACACCTTC. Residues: CASRTPGQHYGYTF.

The CDR3 DNA reads TGCGCCAGCAGCCAAGATCCTAGGCGGGATGAGCAGTTCTTC. It encodes CASSQDPRRDEQFF. The chain employs TRBV4-1 and TRBJ2-1; TRBD2 might be the D (5 bases). CDR3 length: 14 residues. V lost 0 bases to trimming and J lost 8 bases, with 11 bases between them. Looked up from germline, CDR1 is MGHRA and CDR2 is YSYEKL.

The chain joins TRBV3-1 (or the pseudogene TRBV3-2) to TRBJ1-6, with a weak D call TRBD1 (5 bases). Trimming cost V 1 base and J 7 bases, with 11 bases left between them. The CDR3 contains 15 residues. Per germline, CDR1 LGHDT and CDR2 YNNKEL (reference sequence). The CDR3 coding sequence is TGTGCCAGCAGCCAAGTTATGGGGCCGAATTCACCCCTCCACTTT. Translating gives CASSQVMGPNSPLHF.